This T cell receptor (beta chain) is from a study of blood T cell repertoires in COVID-19. Study-wide context: Specimens from acute and convalescent COVID-19 originated in the United States, Italy and Spain. From T cells, B-cell-depleted T cells, or PBMCs came the material, which was cDNA or gDNA.

J was trimmed by 7 bases and V by 0 bases; bases with no gene match: 20. This CDR3 has 20 amino acids. Germline CDR1 and CDR2: LGHDT and YNNKEL (reference sequence). Original analysis: Scientists estimated how many nucleated cells there were by amplifying reference gene primers. Sequencing used immunoSEQ multiplex PCR; TCRdb keeps in-frame clones, though not all of them. The V and J calls and clone size come from that table; D and trimming were worked out from the DNA. The table shows some 250,000 clones, with approximately 85% occurring only once. Sequenced: peripheral blood. This receptor was taken from a human donor in a cohort sampled during active COVID-19. This chain joins TRBV3-1 (or the pseudogene TRBV3-2) and TRBJ1-5; 8 nucleotides match TRBD1. CDR3 sequence reads: CASSQDNVCGTGKVAQPQHF. In nucleotides, the CDR3 is TGTGCCAGCAGCCAAGATAACGTTTGCGGGACAGGCAAGGTTGCCCAGCCCCAGCATTTT.